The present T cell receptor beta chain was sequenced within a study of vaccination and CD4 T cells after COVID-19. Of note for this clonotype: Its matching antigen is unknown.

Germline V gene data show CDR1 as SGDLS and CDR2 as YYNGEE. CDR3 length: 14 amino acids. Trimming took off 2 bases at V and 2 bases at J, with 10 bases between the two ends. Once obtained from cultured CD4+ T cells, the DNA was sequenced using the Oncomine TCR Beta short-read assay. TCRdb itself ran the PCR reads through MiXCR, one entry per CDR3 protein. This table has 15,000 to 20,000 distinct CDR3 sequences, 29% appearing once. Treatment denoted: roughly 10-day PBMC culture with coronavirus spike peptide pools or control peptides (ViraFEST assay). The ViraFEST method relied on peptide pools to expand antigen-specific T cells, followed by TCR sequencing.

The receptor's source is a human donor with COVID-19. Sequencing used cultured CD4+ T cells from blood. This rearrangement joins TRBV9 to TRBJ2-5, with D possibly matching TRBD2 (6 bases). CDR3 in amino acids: CASSVGGVQETQYF. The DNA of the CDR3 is TGTGCCAGCAGCGTCGGCGGGGTTCAAGAGACCCAGTACTTC.